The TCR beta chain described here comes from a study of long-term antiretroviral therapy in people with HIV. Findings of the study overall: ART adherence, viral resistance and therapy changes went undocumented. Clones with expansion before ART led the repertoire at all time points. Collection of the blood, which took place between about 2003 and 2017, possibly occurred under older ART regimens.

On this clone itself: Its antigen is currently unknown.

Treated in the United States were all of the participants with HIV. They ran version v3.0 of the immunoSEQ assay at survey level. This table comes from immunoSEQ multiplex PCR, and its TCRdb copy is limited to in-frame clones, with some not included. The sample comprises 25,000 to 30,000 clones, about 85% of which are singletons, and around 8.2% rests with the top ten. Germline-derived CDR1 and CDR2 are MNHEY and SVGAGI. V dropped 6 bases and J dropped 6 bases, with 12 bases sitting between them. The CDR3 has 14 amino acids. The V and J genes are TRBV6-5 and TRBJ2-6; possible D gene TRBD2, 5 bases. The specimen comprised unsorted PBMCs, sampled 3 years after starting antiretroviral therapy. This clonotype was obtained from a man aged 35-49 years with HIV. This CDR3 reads CASSTGSEANVLTF. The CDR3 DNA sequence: TGTGCCAGCAGCACGGGGAGTGAGGCCAACGTCCTGACTTTC.